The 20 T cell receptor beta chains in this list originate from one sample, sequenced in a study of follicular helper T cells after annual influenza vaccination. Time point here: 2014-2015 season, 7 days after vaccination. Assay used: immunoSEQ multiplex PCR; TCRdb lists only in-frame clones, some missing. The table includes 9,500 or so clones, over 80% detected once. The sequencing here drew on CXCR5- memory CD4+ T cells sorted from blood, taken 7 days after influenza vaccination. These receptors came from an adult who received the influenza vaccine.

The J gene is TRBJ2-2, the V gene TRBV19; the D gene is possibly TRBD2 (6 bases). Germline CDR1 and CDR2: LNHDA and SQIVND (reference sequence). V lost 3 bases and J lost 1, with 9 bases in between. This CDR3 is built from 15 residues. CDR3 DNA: TGTGCCAGTAGTATTAGGGACTTGAACACCGGGGAGCTGTTTTTT. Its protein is CASSIRDLNTGELFF.

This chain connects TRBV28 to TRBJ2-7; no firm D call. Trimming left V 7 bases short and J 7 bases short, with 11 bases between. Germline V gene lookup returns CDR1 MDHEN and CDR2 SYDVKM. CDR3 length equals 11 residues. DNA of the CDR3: TGTGCCAGCACCAACTATAAGGAGCAGTACTTC. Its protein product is CASTNYKEQYF.

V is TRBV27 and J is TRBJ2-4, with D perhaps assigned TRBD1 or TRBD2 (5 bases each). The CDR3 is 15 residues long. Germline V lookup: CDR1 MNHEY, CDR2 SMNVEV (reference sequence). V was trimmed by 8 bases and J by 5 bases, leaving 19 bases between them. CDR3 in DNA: TGTGCCAGCGGAACCGGGACCGCCACAGAAAACATTCAGTACTTC. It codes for CASGTGTATENIQYF.

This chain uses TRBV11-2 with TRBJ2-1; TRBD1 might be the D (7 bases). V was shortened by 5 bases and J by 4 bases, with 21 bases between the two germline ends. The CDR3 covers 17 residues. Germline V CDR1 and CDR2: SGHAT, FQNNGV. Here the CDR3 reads CASSPPGAEGAYNEQFF. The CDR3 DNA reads TGTGCCAGCAGCCCCCCTGGGGCGGAGGGGGCATACAATGAGCAGTTCTTC.

The DNA for the CDR3 is TGTGCCAGCAGTGAGGATTTACTAGCCAAAAACATTCAGTACTTC. This translates into CASSEDLLAKNIQYF. The J gene is TRBJ2-4, the V gene TRBV6-1; no clear D gene. This CDR3 is built from 15 residues. V lost 3 bases to trimming and J lost 0 bases, with 9 bases between them. Per germline, CDR1 MNHNS and CDR2 SASEGT.

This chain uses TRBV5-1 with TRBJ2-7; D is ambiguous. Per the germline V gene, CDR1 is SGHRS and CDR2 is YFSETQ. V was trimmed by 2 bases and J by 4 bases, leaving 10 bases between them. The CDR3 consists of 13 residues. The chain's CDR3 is CASSLTERYEQYF. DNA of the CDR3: TGCGCCAGCAGCTTAACAGAGAGGTACGAGCAGTACTTC.

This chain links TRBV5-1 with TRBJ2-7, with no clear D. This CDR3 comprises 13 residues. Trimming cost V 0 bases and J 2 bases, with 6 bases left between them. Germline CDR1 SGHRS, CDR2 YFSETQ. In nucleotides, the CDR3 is TGCGCCAGCAGCTTGGAGGGTCCCTACGAGCAGTACTTC. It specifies CASSLEGPYEQYF.

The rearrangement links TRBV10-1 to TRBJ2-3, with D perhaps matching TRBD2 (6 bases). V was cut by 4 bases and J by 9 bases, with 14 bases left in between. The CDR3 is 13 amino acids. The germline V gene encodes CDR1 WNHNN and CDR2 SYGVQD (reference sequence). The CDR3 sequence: CASSGRSGITQYF. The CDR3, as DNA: TGCGCCAGCAGTGGACGTAGCGGTATCACGCAGTATTTT.

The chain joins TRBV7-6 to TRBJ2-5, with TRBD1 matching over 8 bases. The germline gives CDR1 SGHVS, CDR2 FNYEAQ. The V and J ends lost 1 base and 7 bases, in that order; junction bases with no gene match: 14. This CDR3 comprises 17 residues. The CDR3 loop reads CASSLDSGQGSRGTQYF. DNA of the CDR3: TGTGCCAGCAGCTTAGACAGCGGACAGGGCAGTCGGGGGACCCAGTACTTC.

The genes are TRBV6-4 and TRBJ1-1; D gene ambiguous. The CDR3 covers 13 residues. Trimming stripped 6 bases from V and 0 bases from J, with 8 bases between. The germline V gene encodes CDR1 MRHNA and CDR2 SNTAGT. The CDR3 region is CASSTELNTEAFF. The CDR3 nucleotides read TGTGCCAGCAGCACCGAGTTGAACACTGAAGCTTTCTTT.

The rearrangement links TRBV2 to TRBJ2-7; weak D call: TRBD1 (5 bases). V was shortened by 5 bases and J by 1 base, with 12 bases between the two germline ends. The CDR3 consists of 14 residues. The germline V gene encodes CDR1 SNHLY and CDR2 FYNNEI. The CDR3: CASSPRQLSYEQYF. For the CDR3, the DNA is TGTGCCAGCAGTCCGCGACAGCTTTCCTACGAGCAGTACTTC.

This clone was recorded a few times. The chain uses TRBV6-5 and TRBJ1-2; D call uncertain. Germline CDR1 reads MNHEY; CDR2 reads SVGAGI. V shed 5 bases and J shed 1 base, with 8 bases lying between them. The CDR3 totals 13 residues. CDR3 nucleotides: TGTGCCAGCAGTCTTACTAGTAACTATGGCTACACCTTC. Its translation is CASSLTSNYGYTF.

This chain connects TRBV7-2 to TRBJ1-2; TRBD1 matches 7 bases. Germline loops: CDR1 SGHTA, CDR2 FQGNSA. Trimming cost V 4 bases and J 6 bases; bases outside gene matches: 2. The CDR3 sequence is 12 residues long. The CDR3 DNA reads TGTGCCAGCAGCTCGACAGGGAATGGCTACACCTTC. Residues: CASSSTGNGYTF. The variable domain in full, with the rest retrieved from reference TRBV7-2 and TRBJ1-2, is GAGVSQSPSNKVTEKGKDVELRCDPISGHTALYWYRQSLGQGLEFLIYFQGNSAPDKSGLPSDRFSAERTGGSVSTLTIQRTQQEDSAVYLCASSSTGNGYTFGSGTRLTVV.

The CDR3 protein is CASSPTDSAGGDEQFF. CDR3 in DNA: TGCGCCAGCAGCCCGACGGATAGCGCTGGGGGGGATGAGCAGTTCTTC. The J gene is TRBJ2-1, the V gene TRBV5-1; 7 bases are a match to TRBD2. The V gene's germline CDR1 is SGHRS and CDR2 YFSETQ. CDR3 size: 16 residues. Losses at the gene ends were 4 bases for V and 8 bases for J; bases not matched to a gene: 15.

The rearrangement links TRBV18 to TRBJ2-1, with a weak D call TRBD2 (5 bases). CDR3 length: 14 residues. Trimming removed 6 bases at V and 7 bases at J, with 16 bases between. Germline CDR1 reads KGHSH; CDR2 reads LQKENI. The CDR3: CASSPQEVSNEQFF. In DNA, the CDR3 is TGTGCCAGCTCCCCTCAGGAGGTTTCGAATGAGCAGTTCTTC. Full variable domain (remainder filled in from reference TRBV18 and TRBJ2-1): NAGVMQNPRHLVRRRGQEARLRCSPMKGHSHVYWYRQLPEEGLKFMVYLQKENIIDESGMPKERFSAEFPKEGPSILRIQQVVRGDSAAYFCASSPQEVSNEQFFGPGTRLTVL.

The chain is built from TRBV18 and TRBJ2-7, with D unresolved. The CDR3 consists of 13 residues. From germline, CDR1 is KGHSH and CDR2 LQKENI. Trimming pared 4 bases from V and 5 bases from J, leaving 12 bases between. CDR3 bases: TGTGCCAGCTCACGTGACGGGTTCCACGAGCAGTACTTC. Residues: CASSRDGFHEQYF.

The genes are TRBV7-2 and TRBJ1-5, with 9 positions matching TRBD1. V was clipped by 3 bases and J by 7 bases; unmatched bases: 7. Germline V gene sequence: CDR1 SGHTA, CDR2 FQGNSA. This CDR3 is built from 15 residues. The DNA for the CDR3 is TGTGCCAGCAGCTTTTTACAGGGGGCCAGCCAGCCCCAGCATTTT. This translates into CASSFLQGASQPQHF.

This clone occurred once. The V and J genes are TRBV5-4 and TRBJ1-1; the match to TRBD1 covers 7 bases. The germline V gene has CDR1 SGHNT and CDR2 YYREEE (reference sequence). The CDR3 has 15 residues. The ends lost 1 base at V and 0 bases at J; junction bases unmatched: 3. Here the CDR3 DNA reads TGTGCCAGCAGCTTGCTGGGACAGATGAACACTGAAGCTTTCTTT. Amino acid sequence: CASSLLGQMNTEAFF.

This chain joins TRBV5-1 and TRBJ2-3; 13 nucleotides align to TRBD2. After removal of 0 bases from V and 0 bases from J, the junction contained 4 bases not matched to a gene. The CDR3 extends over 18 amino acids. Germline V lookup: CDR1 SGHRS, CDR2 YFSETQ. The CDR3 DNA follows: TGCGCCAGCAGCTTGGGACTAGCGGGGGGCGGGAGCACAGATACGCAGTATTTT. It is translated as CASSLGLAGGGSTDTQYF.

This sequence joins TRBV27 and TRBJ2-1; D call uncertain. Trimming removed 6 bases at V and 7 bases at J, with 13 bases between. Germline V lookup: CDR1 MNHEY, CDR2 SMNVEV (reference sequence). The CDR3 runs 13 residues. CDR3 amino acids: CASSQFSGNEQFF. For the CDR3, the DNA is TGTGCCAGCAGCCAATTTTCGGGTAATGAGCAGTTCTTC.